The source of this T cell receptor (beta chain) is a study of shared clonotypes between healthy human individuals. The study drew its donors from healthy HIV-negative adults without recent acute infections or vaccinations. The CD4+ fraction was divided into a CD45RA+ naive subset and a CD45RA-negative memory subset. The CDR3 totals 14 residues. V was clipped by 3 bases and J by 5 bases, with 14 bases between them. Germline loops: CDR1 MGHRA, CDR2 YSYEKL. Study-level findings and limits: Estimated richness values were generally larger in naive subsets than in memory subsets.

Of note for this clone: Its matching antigen is unknown.

Measured with immunoSEQ multiplex PCR; TCRdb has only the in-frame clones, and not every one. The repertoire holds more than 2,000,000 clones, with about 92% as singletons. Sequencing was done on a sample of naive CD4+ T cells from PBMCs. Subset denoted: CD45RA+ positively selected. The chain carries TRBV4-1 and TRBJ2-7, with D possibly being TRBD2 (6 bases). The clonotype comes from a man younger than 35 in good health. Some clones in this sample may be carry-over from other donors' samples. The CDR3 here is CASSHRDGGNEQYF. The CDR3 DNA reads as TGCGCCAGCAGCCATCGGGACGGAGGGAACGAGCAGTACTTC.